The present T cell receptor (beta chain) was sequenced within a study of cytomegalovirus exposure and HLA in healthy donors. Study details: The roughly 130 validation repertoires, a later analysis reported, used the same platform as the roughly 650 repertoires from the first cohort.

In the case of this clone: Its antigen is currently unknown.

Overall study findings and caveats: Most TCRs appeared rarely, but some public TCRs recurred in many donors. With high specificity and sensitivity, the classifier reportedly diagnosed cytomegalovirus status.

The donors were part of the roughly 120-subject validation cohort, which stood apart from the roughly 700-subject first cohort. The CDR3 is made up of 13 amino acids. V shed 3 bases, J shed 5 bases, and the junction held 4 bases outside the gene matches. The germline V gene encodes CDR1 SGHRS and CDR2 YFSETQ. Measured with immunoSEQ multiplex PCR; TCRdb has only the in-frame clones, and not every one. The sample contains about 150,000 clones, approximately 90% of which appear only once. This receptor was obtained from a young man in good health and CMV-seronegative. What was sequenced was PBMCs. The rearrangement uses TRBV5-1 and TRBJ1-1, with 7 bases lining up with TRBD1. The CDR3 nucleotides are TGCGCCAGCAGCTCAACACAGGGGACTGAAGCTTTCTTT. Amino acid sequence: CASSSTQGTEAFF.